This TCR beta chain was observed in a study of shared clonotypes between healthy human individuals. From germline, CDR1 is MGHRA and CDR2 YSYEKL. The V segment lost 3 bases and the J segment 2 bases; nucleotides outside the gene matches: 4. This CDR3 has 15 residues. Data came from immunoSEQ multiplex PCR; TCRdb stores just in-frame clones and leaves some out. There are about 320,000 clones in the sample; over 75% occur only once, and under 20% lies in the top ten. The material sequenced was memory CD8+ T cells sorted from blood. Subset of the sample: CD45RO+ cells pooled with CCR7-negative TemRA cells. This rearrangement joins TRBV4-1 to TRBJ2-5; 9 nucleotides match TRBD2. This sequence originates from a man aged 18 to 30 in good health. CDR3 amino acids: CASSHPLAGQETQYF. For the CDR3, the DNA is TGCGCCAGCAGCCACCCTCTAGCGGGACAAGAGACCCAGTACTTC.